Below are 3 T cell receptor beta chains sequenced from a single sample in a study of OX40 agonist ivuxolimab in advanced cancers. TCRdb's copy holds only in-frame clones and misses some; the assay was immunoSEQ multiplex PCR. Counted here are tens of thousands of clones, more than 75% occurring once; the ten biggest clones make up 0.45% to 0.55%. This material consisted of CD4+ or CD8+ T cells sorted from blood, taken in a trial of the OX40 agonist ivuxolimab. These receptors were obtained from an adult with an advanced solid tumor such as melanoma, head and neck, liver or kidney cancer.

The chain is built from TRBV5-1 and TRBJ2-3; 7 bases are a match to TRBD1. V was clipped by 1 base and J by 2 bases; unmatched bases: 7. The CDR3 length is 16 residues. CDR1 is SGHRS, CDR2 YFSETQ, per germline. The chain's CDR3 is CASSLLGTVYTDTQYF. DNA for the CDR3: TGCGCCAGCAGCTTGTTAGGGACAGTTTACACAGATACGCAGTATTTT.

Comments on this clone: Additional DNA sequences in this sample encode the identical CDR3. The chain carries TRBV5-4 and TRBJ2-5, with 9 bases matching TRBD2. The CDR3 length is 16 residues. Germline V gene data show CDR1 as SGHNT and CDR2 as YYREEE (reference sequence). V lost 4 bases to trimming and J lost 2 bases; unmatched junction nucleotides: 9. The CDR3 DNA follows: TGTGCCAGCAGCCTTGGGGGAAGCGGGGGGCAAGAGACCCAGTACTTC. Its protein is CASSLGGSGGQETQYF.

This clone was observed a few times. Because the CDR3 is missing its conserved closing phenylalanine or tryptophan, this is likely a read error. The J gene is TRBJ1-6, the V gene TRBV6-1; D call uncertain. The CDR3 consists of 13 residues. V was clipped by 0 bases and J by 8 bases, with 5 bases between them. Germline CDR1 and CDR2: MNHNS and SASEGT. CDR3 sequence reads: CASSEARYSPLHL. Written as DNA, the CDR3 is TGTGCCAGCAGTGAAGCGCGGTATTCACCCCTCCACCTT.